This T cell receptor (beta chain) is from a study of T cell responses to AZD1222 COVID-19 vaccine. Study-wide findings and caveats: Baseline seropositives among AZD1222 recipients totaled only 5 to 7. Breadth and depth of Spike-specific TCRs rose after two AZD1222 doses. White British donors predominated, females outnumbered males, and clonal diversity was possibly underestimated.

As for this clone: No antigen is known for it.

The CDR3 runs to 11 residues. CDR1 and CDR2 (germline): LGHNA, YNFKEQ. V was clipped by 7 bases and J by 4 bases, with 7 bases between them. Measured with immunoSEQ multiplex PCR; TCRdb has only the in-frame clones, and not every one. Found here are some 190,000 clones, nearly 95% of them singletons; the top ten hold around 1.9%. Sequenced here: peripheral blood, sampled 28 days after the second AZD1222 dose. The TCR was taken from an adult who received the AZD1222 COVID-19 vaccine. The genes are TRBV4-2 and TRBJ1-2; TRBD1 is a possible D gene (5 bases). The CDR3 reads CASKTAYGYTF. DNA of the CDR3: TGTGCCAGCAAGACAGCCTATGGCTACACCTTC.